This T cell receptor (beta chain) was observed in a study of cytomegalovirus exposure and HLA in healthy donors. Of note for this clone: What it binds is unknown.

13 Jbeta primers and 60 Vbeta primers were used for the PCR. Profiled with immunoSEQ multiplex PCR; TCRdb holds only in-frame clones, not every one. The sample holds fewer than 200,000 clones, about four fifths seen once. Study conclusions and caveats: In a later analysis, an Asian-associated ancestry cluster reportedly showed fewer N-insertions than the approximately 700-donor mean. Several of the most significant clusters appeared, in a later analysis, to be linked to common viral pathogens.

The material sequenced was PBMCs. This TCR came from a male donor in good health and CMV-seronegative.

The CDR3 DNA reads as TGCGCCAGCAGCCAAGAAACGCAGGACAGGGTAATCCCAAACGTCCTGACTTTC. It codes for CASSQETQDRVIPNVLTF. The V and J genes are TRBV4-1 and TRBJ2-6, with 8 bases fitting TRBD1. The CDR3 runs to 18 residues. Unmatched junction bases numbered 14, after V lost 0 bases and J lost 10 bases. From germline, CDR1 is MGHRA and CDR2 YSYEKL.